This TCR beta chain is drawn from a study of blood T cell repertoires in COVID-19. Background on the study: Sample material is recorded as cDNA or gDNA derived from T cells, B-cell-depleted T cells, or PBMCs.

The V end was cut by 2 bases, the J end by 8 bases, with 13 bases between. CDR3 length: 15 residues. Germline V gene data show CDR1 as KGHSH and CDR2 as LQKENI. This clone came up once. The repertoire was sequenced with immunoSEQ multiplex PCR; TCRdb's copy has only in-frame clones and lacks some. This sample has roughly 220,000 clones, with around nine tenths found just once. Clinical histories supplied by participants themselves formed the basis of cohort assignment. The chain joins TRBV18 to TRBJ1-6, with a tentative D call TRBD1 (6 bases). The receptor was isolated from a woman aged 45 to 65 with acute COVID-19. The specimen was PBMCs or T cells enriched from blood (not recorded which). The CDR3 coding sequence is TGTGCCAGCTCACCAGAGTTGGCAGGGGATTCACCCCTCCACTTT. This encodes CASSPELAGDSPLHF.